The 32 T cell receptor beta chains below all came from one sample that was sequenced in a study of immune cell composition in non-small cell lung cancer. The method was immunoSEQ multiplex PCR; TCRdb's version includes in-frame clones alone and lacks a portion of them. The sample has 3,000 or so clones, roughly four fifths seen once. Specimen: lung tumor tissue. These receptors originate from a human donor with non-small cell lung cancer.

The CDR3: CASSVGGGGYGPEAFF. The CDR3 DNA follows: TGTGCCAGCAGCGTGGGGGGCGGGGGATATGGACCTGAAGCTTTCTTT. The V call is TRBV28, the J call TRBJ1-1; weak D call: TRBD1 (6 bases). Trimming shortened V by 6 bases and J by 6 bases, and 23 bases separated the two germline ends. In germline, CDR1 is MDHEN, CDR2 SYDVKM. This CDR3 region has 16 residues.

The chain combines TRBV9 with TRBJ2-3; D is unclear. This CDR3 comprises 11 residues. Germline V gene sequence: CDR1 SGDLS, CDR2 YYNGEE. V lost 4 bases and J lost 6, with 6 bases in between. CDR3 region: CASSLQDTQYF. Written as DNA, the CDR3 is TGTGCCAGCAGCTTACAGGATACGCAGTATTTT.

V and J are TRBV6-1 and TRBJ2-5; D call uncertain. Looked up from germline, CDR1 is MNHNS and CDR2 is SASEGT. The V end was cut by 0 bases, the J end by 5 bases, with 10 bases between. The CDR3 has 14 amino acids. The DNA of the CDR3 is TGTGCCAGCAGTGAAGCATGGCCTTCGGAGACCCAGTACTTC. Translated, it gives CASSEAWPSETQYF.

The table lists this clone with a count of one. The chain is built from TRBV7-2 and TRBJ2-3, with D maybe TRBD2 (5 bases). Between the trimmed V and J ends, which lost 0 bases and 1 base, there was a span of 5 bases. The CDR3 is 14 amino acids. Germline V CDR1 and CDR2: SGHTA, FQGNSA. CDR3 protein: CASSLASGTDTQYF. In nucleotides, the CDR3 is TGTGCCAGCAGCTTAGCTAGCGGCACAGATACGCAGTATTTT.

The CDR3 sequence is CACLAAAPDEKLFF. CDR3 bases: TGTGCCTGCCTCGCGGCGGCCCCTGATGAAAAACTGTTTTTT. The chain links TRBV6-6 to TRBJ1-4; D is uncertain. V lost 11 bases to trimming and J lost 6 bases, with 19 bases between them. Germline CDR1 reads MNHNY; CDR2 reads SVGAGI (reference sequence). The CDR3 consists of 14 residues.

The V and J genes are TRBV2 and TRBJ2-5; 7 bases map to TRBD1. J was trimmed by 3 bases and V by 6 bases; bases with no gene match: 10. CDR1 SNHLY and CDR2 FYNNEI come from the germline V gene. The length of the CDR3 is 15 residues. The CDR3, as DNA: TGTGCCAGCAGCCAACAGGGGCGCGGAGAAGAGACCCAGTACTTC. Its protein product is CASSQQGRGEETQYF.

V gene TRBV19 combines with J gene TRBJ2-3; 8 bases match TRBD2. The trim removed 1 base at V and 5 bases at J, leaving 2 bases unmatched. CDR1 and CDR2 (germline): LNHDA, SQIVND (reference sequence). The CDR3 has 14 amino acids. CDR3 nucleotide sequence: TGTGCCAGTAGTATAGCGGGAGGGCAAGATACGCAGTATTTT. This sequence encodes CASSIAGGQDTQYF. Complete variable domain (other parts from reference TRBV19 and TRBJ2-3): DGGITQSPKYLFRKEGQNVTLSCEQNLNHDAMYWYRQDPGQGLRLIYYSQIVNDFQKGDIAEGYSVSREKKESFPLTVTSAQKNPTAFYLCASSIAGGQDTQYFGPGTRLTVL.

This chain links TRBV30 with TRBJ2-2, with 7 bases matching TRBD1. The CDR3 runs 14 residues. Germline-derived CDR1 and CDR2 are GTSNPN and SVGIG (reference sequence). V lost 0 bases to trimming and J lost 3 bases; unmatched junction nucleotides: 1. CDR3 sequence (DNA): TGTGCCTGGAGTGTGCAGGGGGACACCGGGGAGCTGTTTTTT. Protein sequence: CAWSVQGDTGELFF.

V gene TRBV29-1 combines with J gene TRBJ2-7; D perhaps matches TRBD1 (5 bases). V gave up 7 bases and J gave up 7 bases, with 20 bases separating them. Per germline, CDR1 SQVTM and CDR2 ANQGSEA. The CDR3 has 13 residues. The DNA of the CDR3 is TGCAGCGCCTCACCCTACGGTCAGGGTGAGCAGTACTTC. This codes for CSASPYGQGEQYF.

In its sample, this clone is large. This sequence joins TRBV7-6 and TRBJ1-5; D not certain. The V gene lost 5 bases and the J gene lost 6 bases, with 11 bases spanning the gap. The CDR3 is made up of 13 amino acids. Germline values: CDR1 SGHVS, CDR2 FNYEAQ. The CDR3 region is CASSPEEAQPQHF. CDR3 in DNA: TGTGCCAGCAGCCCGGAGGAGGCTCAGCCCCAGCATTTT.

This rearrangement joins TRBV19 to TRBJ2-1; 12 nucleotides line up with TRBD2. This CDR3 has 15 residues. Germline assignment: CDR1 LNHDA and CDR2 SQIVND (reference sequence). The trim removed 5 bases at V and 2 bases at J, leaving 1 base unmatched. CDR3 coding DNA: TGTGCCAGTAGTCGGACTAGCGGGACCTACAATGAGCAGTTCTTC. This gives the protein CASSRTSGTYNEQFF.

The chain links TRBV2 to TRBJ2-7, with D perhaps TRBD2 (6 bases). Germline CDR1 reads SNHLY; CDR2 reads FYNNEI. V was clipped by 4 bases and J by 4 bases, with 11 bases between them. This CDR3 comprises 13 residues. The chain's CDR3 is CASSGAGRYEQYF. CDR3 sequence (DNA): TGTGCCAGCAGTGGGGCAGGGAGGTACGAGCAGTACTTC. The complete variable domain, with remaining parts taken from reference TRBV2 and TRBJ2-7, reads EPEVTQTPSHQVTQMGQEVILRCVPISNHLYFYWYRQILGQKVEFLVSFYNNEISEKSEIFDDQFSVERPDGSNFTLKIRSTKLEDSAMYFCASSGAGRYEQYFGPGTRLTVT.

This clone has only a few counts. The V gene is TRBV4-1, the J gene TRBJ1-2, with 8 bases matching TRBD1. The CDR3 covers 13 residues. Looked up from germline, CDR1 is MGHRA and CDR2 is YSYEKL. V lost 4 bases, J lost 6 bases, and 4 bases stayed unmatched. The CDR3 region is CASSLGTGDGYTF. The CDR3 DNA reads TGCGCCAGCAGCCTAGGGACAGGCGATGGCTACACCTTC.

This chain links TRBV27 with TRBJ1-2; 8 nucleotides align to TRBD1. The trim removed 10 bases at V and 4 bases at J, leaving 29 bases unmatched. CDR1 and CDR2 from the germline V gene are MNHEY and SMNVEV (reference sequence). This CDR3 comprises 20 residues. The CDR3 sequence is CATTAMGQAGRVGESYGYTF. In DNA, the CDR3 is TGTGCCACCACGGCCATGGGACAGGCGGGGAGAGTTGGAGAGTCCTATGGCTACACCTTC.

The J gene is TRBJ1-2, the V gene TRBV29-1, with a tentative D call TRBD1 (5 bases). Trimming shortened V by 5 bases and J by 7 bases, and 8 bases separated the two germline ends. The CDR3 consists of 10 residues. CDR1 is SQVTM and CDR2 is ANQGSEA in the germline V gene. CDR3 coding DNA: TGCAGCGTTACAGGTCCTGGCTACACCTTC. It yields the protein CSVTGPGYTF.

The chain is built from TRBV7-8 and TRBJ2-5; D remains ambiguous. The CDR3 length is 14 residues. Germline lookup yields CDR1 SGHVS and CDR2 FQNEAQ. V shed 1 base and J shed 2 bases, with 8 bases lying between them. CDR3 protein: CASSLVPVQETQYF. The DNA for the CDR3 is TGTGCCAGCAGCTTAGTACCAGTTCAAGAGACCCAGTACTTC. Together with reference TRBV7-8 and TRBJ2-5, the CDR3 gives the full variable domain: GAGVSQSPRYKVAKRGQDVALRCDPISGHVSLFWYQQALGQGPEFLTYFQNEAQLDKSGLPSDRFFAERPEGSVSTLKIQRTQQEDSAVYLCASSLVPVQETQYFGPGTRLLVL.

V usage is TRBV9 and J usage is TRBJ2-7; maybe TRBD2 (7 bases). V was trimmed by 4 bases and J by 0 bases, leaving 17 bases between them. The CDR3 runs 16 residues. Germline loops: CDR1 SGDLS, CDR2 YYNGEE. The CDR3 DNA sequence: TGTGCCAGCAGCAGGGGGGGGCGTTCCTACTCCTACGAGCAGTACTTC. Translated, it gives CASSRGGRSYSYEQYF.

This clone has a handful of counts. The gene calls are TRBV30 and TRBJ1-4; D is undetermined. In germline, CDR1 is GTSNPN, CDR2 SVGIG (reference sequence). Trimming left V 0 bases short and J 8 bases short, with 16 bases between. This CDR3 has 15 amino acids. The DNA of the CDR3 is TGTGCCTGGAGTGTACAAAAGGGAGGGAACGAAAAACTGTTTTTT. Translated: CAWSVQKGGNEKLFF.

The rearrangement links TRBV5-1 to TRBJ2-7; 10 bases are a match to TRBD2. The CDR3 extends over 19 amino acids. The V gene's germline CDR1 is SGHRS and CDR2 YFSETQ. V shed 3 bases and J 4 bases; nucleotides not matched to a gene: 19. The CDR3 loop is CASSSMALGATSGTYEQYF. Here the CDR3 DNA reads TGCGCCAGCAGCTCGATGGCCCTAGGGGCCACTAGCGGGACGTACGAGCAGTACTTC. Supplemented by reference TRBV5-1 and TRBJ2-7, the full variable domain reads KAGVTQTPRYLIKTRGQQVTLSCSPISGHRSVSWYQQTPGQGLQFLFEYFSETQRNKGNFPGRFSGRQFSNSRSEMNVSTLELGDSALYLCASSSMALGATSGTYEQYFGPGTRLTVT.

CDR3: CASSPVELTGELFF. CDR3 bases: TGTGCCAGCAGCCCGGTAGAGTTGACCGGGGAGCTGTTTTTT. The V gene is TRBV7-9, the J gene TRBJ2-2; D remains ambiguous. Germline-derived CDR1 and CDR2 are SEHNR and FQNEAQ (reference sequence). Between the trimmed V and J ends, which lost 5 bases and 5 bases, there was a span of 12 bases. The CDR3 spans 14 residues.

The rearrangement uses TRBV29-1 and TRBJ1-1; D gene ambiguous. V gave up 7 bases and J gave up 0 bases, with 9 bases separating them. The CDR3 length is 12 residues. Germline V CDR1 and CDR2: SQVTM, ANQGSEA. The CDR3 nucleotides read TGCAGCGCCACGAGGGTGAACACTGAAGCTTTCTTT. This gives the protein CSATRVNTEAFF. Combining the CDR3 with reference TRBV29-1 and TRBJ1-1 gives the whole variable domain SAVISQKPSRDICQRGTSLTIQCQVDSQVTMMFWYRQQPGQSLTLIATANQGSEATYESGFVIDKFPISRPNLTFSTLTVSNMSPEDSSIYLCSATRVNTEAFFGQGTRLTVV.

V is TRBV27 and J is TRBJ2-3; D is unresolved. Trimming cost V 3 bases and J 5 bases, with 6 bases left between them. This CDR3 spans 12 amino acids. The germline gives CDR1 MNHEY, CDR2 SMNVEV (reference sequence). CDR3 bases: TGTGCCAGCAGTTTTCATAGAGATACGCAGTATTTT. This sequence encodes CASSFHRDTQYF.

The chain joins TRBV11-2 to TRBJ2-7; 10 nucleotides align to TRBD2. Trimming took 5 bases from V and 2 from J; bases not matched to a gene: 6. The CDR3 is made up of 15 amino acids. The germline V gene has CDR1 SGHAT and CDR2 FQNNGV. CDR3 sequence (DNA): TGTGCCAGCAGCCTCGTCAGCGGGAGGGCCTACGAGCAGTACTTC. Translation gives CASSLVSGRAYEQYF.

V usage is TRBV19 and J usage is TRBJ2-1; possibly TRBD2 for D (6 bases). V was trimmed by 5 bases and J by 0 bases, leaving 17 bases between them. CDR1 is LNHDA and CDR2 is SQIVND in the germline V gene (reference sequence). The CDR3 has 17 amino acids. CDR3 nucleotides: TGTGCCAGTAGTCCGATTAGCGGAAGAAGCTCCTACAATGAGCAGTTCTTC. As protein: CASSPISGRSSYNEQFF.

This chain links TRBV7-8 with TRBJ1-1, with 8 positions matching TRBD1. Germline loops: CDR1 SGHVS, CDR2 FQNEAQ. The junction had 12 bases not matched to a gene; V was cut back by 7 bases and J by 2 bases. This CDR3 has 16 amino acids. CDR3 nucleotides: TGTGCCAGCAACCAGGGGGCGACTTTAATTAACACTGAAGCTTTCTTT. Its translation is CASNQGATLINTEAFF. The whole variable domain, filled in from reference TRBV7-8 and TRBJ1-1, reads GAGVSQSPRYKVAKRGQDVALRCDPISGHVSLFWYQQALGQGPEFLTYFQNEAQLDKSGLPSDRFFAERPEGSVSTLKIQRTQQEDSAVYLCASNQGATLINTEAFFGQGTRLTVV.

The genes are TRBV6-6 and TRBJ2-7, with D tentatively TRBD1 (9 bases). The CDR3 consists of 15 residues. V was cut by 6 bases and J by 1 base, with 16 bases left in between. Germline CDR1 and CDR2: MNHNY and SVGAGI (reference sequence). As DNA, the CDR3 is TGTGCCAGCAGGATAGCGGGACAGGGATCCTACGAGCAGTACTTC. Amino acids: CASRIAGQGSYEQYF.

The chain has TRBV7-3 and TRBJ2-1, with 7 nucleotides matching TRBD2. The CDR3 is made up of 14 amino acids. Germline CDR1 and CDR2: SGHTA and FQGTGA. V lost 5 bases to trimming and J lost 6 bases; unmatched junction nucleotides: 7. CDR3 residues: CASSPVGGGNEQFF. CDR3 in DNA: TGTGCCAGCAGCCCCGTGGGGGGGGGCAATGAGCAGTTCTTC.

The chain employs TRBV2 and TRBJ2-2; 12 nucleotides line up with TRBD1. The CDR3 totals 16 residues. Trimming cost V 6 bases and J 6 bases; bases outside gene matches: 8. CDR1 SNHLY and CDR2 FYNNEI come from the germline V gene. The CDR3 protein is CASRINRDRGPGELFF. CDR3 coding DNA: TGTGCCAGCAGGATTAACCGGGACAGGGGGCCCGGGGAGCTGTTTTTT.

This clone was detected only a few times. The V gene is TRBV4-1, the J gene TRBJ2-7, with TRBD1 as a possible D gene (6 bases). V shed 1 base and J shed 4 bases, with 23 bases lying between them. The CDR3 is 18 residues long. The germline CDR1 and CDR2 sequences are MGHRA and YSYEKL. Here the CDR3 reads CASSQVRVPWTEQYEQYF. CDR3 nucleotide sequence: TGCGCCAGCAGCCAAGTCCGGGTGCCGTGGACAGAGCAATACGAGCAGTACTTC.

V and J are TRBV28 and TRBJ2-2; TRBD2 matches 7 bases. Germline CDR1 reads MDHEN; CDR2 reads SYDVKM. The CDR3 runs 16 residues. V was pared by 3 bases and J by 7 bases, with 11 bases of the junction left unmatched. The CDR3 protein is CASSFLGEGLLGELFF. The CDR3, as DNA: TGTGCCAGCAGTTTTTTAGGGGAGGGCCTACTCGGGGAGCTGTTTTTT. Using reference TRBV28 and TRBJ2-2 for the parts outside the CDR3, the full variable domain is DVKVTQSSRYLVKRTGEKVFLECVQDMDHENMFWYRQDPGLGLRLIYFSYDVKMKEKGDIPEGYSVSREKKERFSLILESASTNQTSMYLCASSFLGEGLLGELFFGEGSRLTVL.

The chain recombines TRBV5-5 with TRBJ1-2, with 8 bases identical to TRBD1. V trimming: 1 base; J trimming: 8 bases; junction bases outside the gene matches: 7. CDR3 length: 14 residues. Germline-derived CDR1 and CDR2 are SGHKS and YYEKEE (reference sequence). Here the CDR3 reads CASSLTLDRDGYTF. In nucleotides, the CDR3 is TGTGCCAGCAGCTTGACTCTGGACAGGGACGGCTACACCTTC. The full variable domain, its missing parts supplied by reference TRBV5-5 and TRBJ1-2, is DAGVTQSPTHLIKTRGQQVTLRCSPISGHKSVSWYQQVLGQGPQFIFQYYEKEERGRGNFPDRFSARQFPNYSSELNVNALLLGDSALYLCASSLTLDRDGYTFGSGTRLTVV.

This chain connects TRBV18 to TRBJ2-1; the D gene is possibly TRBD1 (6 bases). The germline V gene encodes CDR1 KGHSH and CDR2 LQKENI. CDR3 length equals 14 residues. V was trimmed by 3 bases and J by 7 bases, leaving 13 bases between them. CDR3 sequence (DNA): TGTGCCAGCTCACCGGAGAGGGGGTTTAATGAGCAGTTCTTC. It encodes CASSPERGFNEQFF.